What follows is one TCR beta chain and its context. The antigen it binds to is not known. Per-base qualities were not stored, and no clone one base away is much larger. The data are from a study of regulatory T cells in long-lasting Graves disease (dated by TCRdb to the early 2020s). About the study as a whole: Newly diagnosed Graves' disease patients had taken antithyroid drugs for less than 3 months. Peripheral blood TCR sequencing and RNA sequencing compared persistent Graves' disease patients with newly diagnosed Graves' disease patients. A total of around 35 samples were covered by TCR sequencing, comprising some 13 persistent and 20 newly diagnosed Graves' disease patients. The study took place in China and was registered as a clinical trial. Study-level results and caveats: Sequencing and analysis were limited to the TCR beta chain. Persistent patients shared more public clonotypes among themselves (around 2,500) than newly diagnosed patients did (over 900). The authors noted that the small sample size was a limitation that may lower accuracy. Peripheral blood alone was examined, since thyroid tissue, which constituted the primary lesion, could not be accessed. TRBV28, TRBJ1-2 and TRBJ2-5 were preferentially used in persistent disease, while TRBV20-1 and TRBJ2-1 were favored in newly diagnosed disease. Persistent Graves' disease patients showed lower TCR Shannon entropy and fewer highly expanded clones than newly diagnosed patients, suggesting clonal expansion.

As encoded in the germline V gene (reference sequence), CDR1 is MNHEY while CDR2 is SMNVEV. The CDR3 runs 17 residues from the cysteine to the phenylalanine. Only the CDR3 DNA is retained, 51 bases long and in frame from the first base. The time point label for this specimen denotes: newly diagnosed GD, antithyroid drugs for less than 3 months. For both TCR sequencing and RNA sequencing, RNA was extracted from PBMCs in TRIzol. The diagnosis of Graves' disease followed American Thyroid Association guidelines. Patients were recruited from an endocrinology department in Xi'an, China. Each patient gave 8.5 to 9.5 milliliters of peripheral blood, collected in an EDTA anticoagulant tube. Ficoll Paque Plus density gradient separation was used to isolate PBMCs, and no further T cell sorting was performed. RNA quality was checked with an Agilent 2100 Bioanalyzer and agarose gel, and concentration with a NanoDrop 2000.

Libraries were built with multiplex PCR. Sequencing was performed on an Illumina HiSeq 4000. To build TCR beta libraries, CDR3 regions were amplified by Arm-PCR using iRepertoire HTBI primers. Before sequencing, the PCR products underwent gel purification. The paper's data handling went like this. Gene usage analysis of CDR3 amino acid clonotypes relied on the 60 to 65 TRBV and around 13 TRBJ segments identified across samples. COPE and FqMerger were used to merge the filtered high-quality paired reads into contigs. BLAST was used to align contigs to IMGT TRBV, TRBD and TRBJ reference genes, and CDR3 was defined according to IMGT. Clonotypes above 0.1% frequency were classified as highly expanded clones. Shannon entropy was used to measure repertoire diversity, and the Gini coefficient was used to measure V-J evenness. A clonotype was considered public if more than one individual shared it. TCRdb trimmed the raw reads at Q25, called clones with MiXCR and kept productive beta chains. CDR3 protein sequences are deduplicated, and each keeps its most common genes and DNA. The V and J calls were not made by the authors but by TCRdb's processing. In this sample the table shows some 320,000 distinct CDR3 sequences, over 15% of which occur a single time. Clones ranked in the top ten supply roughly 40% of the sample.

This sequence originates from a female donor with Graves disease. Rearrangement joined TRBV27 to TRBJ2-1; TRBD1 could be the D gene, as 5 bases match. The J call could be wrong; TRBJ2-7 is a better fit for the DNA end. The sequenced sample was peripheral blood mononuclear cells (PBMCs), obtained at new diagnosis, from a patient treated with antithyroid drugs. Here is the DNA: TGTGCCGCCAGCAGTTTATCTGTCGCAGGGAAGGATTACGAGCAGTACTTC. This yields the protein CAASSLSVAGKDYEQYF.